This TCR beta chain is drawn from a study of T cell repertoires in ileal Crohn's disease. Sequencing used immunoSEQ multiplex PCR; TCRdb keeps in-frame clones, though not all of them. The sample consists of several thousand clones, 70% to 85% of them appearing once. The time point is: neoterminal ileum biopsy at postoperative endoscopy, about 6 months after surgery. The CDR3 extends over 15 amino acids. V shed 4 bases and J shed 0 bases, with 10 bases lying between them. Germline V CDR1 and CDR2: SGHVS, FNYEAQ. The rearrangement uses TRBV7-6 and TRBJ1-3; a possible D gene is TRBD1 (5 bases). The sequenced sample consisted of ileal tissue. The source is an adult with Crohn's disease. CDR3 DNA: TGTGCCAGCAGCTCGGACACCACCTCTGGAAACACCATATATTTT. Its protein is CASSSDTTSGNTIYF.